The source of this TCR beta chain is a study of tumor-infiltrating lymphocytes in localized non-small cell lung cancer. Overall study context: Patients included smokers and never-smokers with various histologies, some sampled after neoadjuvant chemotherapy.

V gave up 2 bases and J gave up 6 bases, with 18 bases separating them. Germline V lookup: CDR1 MNHNS, CDR2 SASEGT. This CDR3 spans 16 amino acids. TCRdb's table, derived via immunoSEQ multiplex PCR, lists solely in-frame clones and lacks some. The data hold about 12,000 clones, with approximately 90% observed a single time. This clone came up a few times. What it recognizes is unknown. Findings and caveats of the study: Tumor T-cell fraction was not associated with recurrence-free survival. TCRbeta sequencing showed higher T cell infiltration in tumors than uninvolved lung. IM1 and IM2 tumors showed no difference in T-cell fraction.

The sequencing sample was made of lung tumor tissue. The chain combines TRBV6-1 with TRBJ2-3; D is possibly TRBD1 or TRBD2 (6 bases each). This receptor was taken from a human donor with non-small cell lung cancer. CDR3 region: CASSEMGGTDTDTQYF. The CDR3 nucleotides read TGTGCCAGCAGTGAAATGGGGGGCACTGATACGGATACGCAGTATTTT.